This T cell receptor (beta chain) was documented in a study of cytomegalovirus exposure and HLA in healthy donors. Notes on the study in general: In an earlier analysis, in fewer than 700 donors, most V segments appeared productive either ~87% or ~30% of the time. The likely explanation for a cluster of highly shared sequence variants was sequencing artifact.

CDR1 and CDR2 from the germline V gene are SNHLY and FYNNEI. V lost 3 bases to trimming and J lost 8 bases; unmatched junction nucleotides: 4. The CDR3 consists of 13 residues. With regard to this clone: Its cognate antigen is unknown.

13 Jbeta primers and 60 Vbeta primers were used for the PCR. Produced via immunoSEQ multiplex PCR; TCRdb's table is partial and in-frame only. The sample lists approximately 150,000 clones, roughly 74% occurring once. The sequencing input was PBMCs. The chain couples TRBV2 to TRBJ2-7, with 10 bases fitting TRBD1. The TCR comes from a man aged 35 to 55 in good health and CMV-seronegative. This chain's CDR3 is CASSDPGQGKQYF. For the CDR3, the DNA is TGTGCCAGCAGTGATCCGGGACAGGGGAAGCAGTACTTC.